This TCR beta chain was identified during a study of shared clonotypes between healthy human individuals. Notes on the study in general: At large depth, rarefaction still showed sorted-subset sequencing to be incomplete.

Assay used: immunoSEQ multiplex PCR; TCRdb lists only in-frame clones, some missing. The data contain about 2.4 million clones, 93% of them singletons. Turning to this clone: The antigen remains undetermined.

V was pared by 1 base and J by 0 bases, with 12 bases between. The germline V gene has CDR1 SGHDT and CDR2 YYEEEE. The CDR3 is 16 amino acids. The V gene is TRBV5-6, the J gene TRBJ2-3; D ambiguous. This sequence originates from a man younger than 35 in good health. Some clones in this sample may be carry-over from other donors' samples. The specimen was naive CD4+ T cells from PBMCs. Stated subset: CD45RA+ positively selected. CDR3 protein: CASSLRVLTSTDTQYF. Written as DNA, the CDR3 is TGTGCCAGCAGCTTGCGGGTCTTGACTAGCACAGATACGCAGTATTTT.